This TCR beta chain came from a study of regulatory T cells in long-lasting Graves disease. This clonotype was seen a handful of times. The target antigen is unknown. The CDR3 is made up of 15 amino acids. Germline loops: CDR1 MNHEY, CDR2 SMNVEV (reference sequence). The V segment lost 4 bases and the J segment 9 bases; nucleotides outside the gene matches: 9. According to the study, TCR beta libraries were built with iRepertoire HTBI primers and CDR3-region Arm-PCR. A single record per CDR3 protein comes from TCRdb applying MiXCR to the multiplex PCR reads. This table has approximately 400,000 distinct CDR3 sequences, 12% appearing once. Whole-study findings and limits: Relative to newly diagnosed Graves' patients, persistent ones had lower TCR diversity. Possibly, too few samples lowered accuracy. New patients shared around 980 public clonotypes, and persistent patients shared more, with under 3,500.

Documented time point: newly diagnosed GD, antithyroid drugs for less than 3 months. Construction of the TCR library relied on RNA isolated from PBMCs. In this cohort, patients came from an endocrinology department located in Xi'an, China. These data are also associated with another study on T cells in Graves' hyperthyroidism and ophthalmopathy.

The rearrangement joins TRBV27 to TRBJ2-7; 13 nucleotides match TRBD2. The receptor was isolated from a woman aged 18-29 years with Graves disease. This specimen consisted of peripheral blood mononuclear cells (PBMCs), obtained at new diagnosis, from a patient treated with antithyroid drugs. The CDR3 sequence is CASSSGLAGFTVQYF. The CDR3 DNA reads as TGTGCCAGCAGTTCGGGACTAGCGGGATTTACCGTGCAGTACTTC.